The 30 T cell receptor beta chains below all came from one sample that was sequenced in a study of early T cells in non-severe SARS-CoV-2 infection. TCRdb re-derived calls from the 5' RACE reads in MiXCR, one entry per CDR3 protein. There are about 55,000 distinct CDR3 sequences in the sample; about 7.1% occur only once, and 5.8% lies in the top ten. The sequencing used whole blood, collected at baseline. The receptors come from an adult who was a healthcare worker with PCR-confirmed SARS-CoV-2 infection or an uninfected control (not recorded which).

This clonotype has a handful of counts. The chain has TRBV29-1 and TRBJ1-1, with D maybe TRBD1 (5 bases). The CDR3 has 14 amino acids. V was shortened by 4 bases and J by 1 base, with 13 bases between the two germline ends. Germline V gene sequence: CDR1 SQVTM, CDR2 ANQGSEA. Here the CDR3 DNA reads TGCAGCGTTGTACGATCGGGGGGGAACACTGAAGCTTTCTTT. Translated, it gives CSVVRSGGNTEAFF. Looking up the rest from reference TRBV29-1 and TRBJ1-1 gives the full variable domain: SAVISQKPSRDICQRGTSLTIQCQVDSQVTMMFWYRQQPGQSLTLIATANQGSEATYESGFVIDKFPISRPNLTFSTLTVSNMSPEDSSIYLCSVVRSGGNTEAFFGQGTRLTVV.

This clonotype was counted at least ten times. The chain links TRBV20-1 to TRBJ2-5; no clear D. This CDR3 contains 11 residues. Germline assignment: CDR1 DFQATT and CDR2 SNEGSKA (reference sequence). Trimming shortened V by 3 bases and J by 1 base, and 3 bases separated the two germline ends. The CDR3 DNA is TGCAGTGCTAGTCGCCAAGAGACCCAGTACTTC. This sequence encodes CSASRQETQYF.

The sample holds many counts of this clonotype. The chain combines TRBV7-2 with TRBJ2-7; D not resolved. This CDR3 region has 11 residues. Germline V gene lookup returns CDR1 SGHTA and CDR2 FQGNSA. The V end lost 8 bases, the J end lost 3 bases, and 8 bases lay between the germline ends. In nucleotides, the CDR3 is TGTGCCAGCTCCCGATTCTACGAGCAGTACTTC. This encodes CASSRFYEQYF.

This clonotype has at least ten counts. The V and J genes are TRBV27 and TRBJ2-7; 12 positions match TRBD1. Trimming at V came to 3 bases and at J to 6 bases, leaving 3 bases not matched to a gene. The germline V gene encodes CDR1 MNHEY and CDR2 SMNVEV (reference sequence). CDR3 size: 14 residues. CDR3 region: CASSLGTGGFEQYF. In nucleotides, the CDR3 is TGTGCCAGCAGTTTGGGGACAGGGGGCTTCGAGCAGTACTTC.

In this sample, this clonotype turned up many times. This rearrangement joins TRBV5-1 to TRBJ2-3; a possible D gene is TRBD1 (6 bases). V was trimmed by 4 bases and J by 7 bases, leaving 16 bases between them. The CDR3 is 14 residues long. Germline V lookup: CDR1 SGHRS, CDR2 YFSETQ. The CDR3 DNA is TGCGCCAGCAGCGGGGACACCAATTTGAATACGCAGTATTTT. Translation gives CASSGDTNLNTQYF.

This clonotype turned up a few times. The chain employs TRBV7-9 and TRBJ2-7; D possibly uses TRBD1 or TRBD2 (5 bases each). CDR3 length: 16 amino acids. CDR1 and CDR2 (germline): SEHNR, FQNEAQ (reference sequence). Trimming left V 4 bases short and J 3 bases short, with 19 bases between. The CDR3 coding sequence is TGTGCCAGCAGCTCCCGAAAGGGGACCGGAGTCTACGAGCAGTACTTC. Protein: CASSSRKGTGVYEQYF.

This clonotype was seen many times. The chain is built from TRBV6-5 and TRBJ2-1; 8 bases fit TRBD1. This CDR3 region has 19 residues. Germline V gives CDR1 MNHEY, CDR2 SVGAGI. V dropped 2 bases and J dropped 5; count of bases not matched to a gene: 17. CDR3 region: CASSYRKGVAGGIHNEQFF. CDR3 bases: TGTGCCAGCAGTTACCGGAAGGGCGTGGCAGGGGGCATTCACAATGAGCAGTTCTTC.

In this sample, this clonotype turned up a few times. DNA of the CDR3: TGTGCCAGCAGCCCATACCACACCGGGGAGCTGTTTTTT. Translation: CASSPYHTGELFF. The chain links TRBV3-1 to TRBJ2-2; D unresolved. The CDR3 runs 13 residues. Per the germline V gene, CDR1 is LGHDT and CDR2 is YNNKEL (reference sequence). Trimming took 4 bases from V and 3 from J, leaving 6 bases between them. Full variable domain (missing parts from reference TRBV3-1 and TRBJ2-2): DTAVSQTPKYLVTQMGNDKSIKCEQNLGHDTMYWYKQDSKKFLKIMFSYNNKELIINETVPNRFSPKSPDKAHLNLHINSLELGDSAVYFCASSPYHTGELFFGEGSRLTVL.

This clonotype has a count of ten or more. The chain uses TRBV7-2 and TRBJ2-7; D ambiguous. With 1 base removed from V and 7 bases from J, the gap between germline ends came to 14 bases. Germline values: CDR1 SGHTA, CDR2 FQGNSA. The CDR3 is 14 amino acids. The CDR3 is CASSLGQAFGEQYF. CDR3 DNA: TGTGCCAGCAGCTTAGGGCAGGCTTTTGGGGAGCAGTACTTC.

This clonotype was seen at least ten times. CDR3 coding DNA: TGTGCCAGCAGCAATGGGAGAAGGGTCGGAGATACGCAGTATTTT. Protein: CASSNGRRVGDTQYF. The genes are TRBV12-3 or TRBV12-4 and TRBJ2-3; D is possibly TRBD2 (5 bases). Trimming cost V 6 bases and J 5 bases, with 18 bases left between them. The CDR3 covers 15 residues.

The table lists this clonotype with a few counts. The genes are TRBV7-2 and TRBJ2-2, with 8 nucleotides matching TRBD2. Germline CDR1 reads SGHTA; CDR2 reads FQGNSA. This CDR3 has 14 amino acids. The ends lost 4 bases at V and 6 bases at J; junction bases unmatched: 4. DNA of the CDR3: TGTGCCAGCAGCTCATCGACTAGCGCCGGGGAGCTGTTTTTT. Amino acids: CASSSSTSAGELFF.

This chain links TRBV28 with TRBJ1-5; D is perhaps TRBD1 (5 bases). Germline CDR1 MDHEN, CDR2 SYDVKM. The CDR3 consists of 17 residues. V dropped 7 bases and J dropped 3 bases, with 22 bases sitting between them. The CDR3 sequence is CASTWGDSGGVNQPQHF. DNA for the CDR3: TGTGCCAGCACCTGGGGGGACTCAGGTGGGGTCAATCAGCCCCAGCATTTT.

This clonotype has at least ten counts. The chain has TRBV6-5 and TRBJ2-2; tentatively, D is TRBD1 (6 bases). This CDR3 has 12 amino acids. CDR1 and CDR2 from the germline V gene are MNHEY and SVGAGI. Deletions cut 5 bases from V and 6 bases from J, with 7 bases between. CDR3 loop: CASSHRAGELFF. The CDR3 DNA reads as TGTGCCAGCAGTCACAGGGCCGGGGAGCTGTTTTTT.

This clonotype appeared a few times. This chain's CDR3 is CSAPGERPAGSYNEQFF. CDR3 DNA sequence: TGCAGTGCCCCGGGGGAGCGCCCAGCCGGTTCCTACAATGAGCAGTTCTTC. V usage is TRBV20-1 and J usage is TRBJ2-1, with D maybe TRBD2 (6 bases). Germline-derived CDR1 and CDR2 are DFQATT and SNEGSKA (reference sequence). The V gene lost 6 bases and the J gene lost 1 base, with 22 bases spanning the gap. This CDR3 has 17 amino acids.

This clonotype has at least ten counts. The rearrangement uses TRBV28 and TRBJ2-1; 12 nucleotides align to TRBD2. The CDR3 is made up of 15 amino acids. The germline CDR1 and CDR2 sequences are MDHEN and SYDVKM. Trimming removed 5 bases from V and 7 bases from J; junction bases left unmatched: 6. The CDR3: CASSAGLAGPNEQFF. The CDR3 nucleotides are TGTGCCAGCAGTGCTGGACTAGCGGGGCCTAATGAGCAGTTCTTC.

This clonotype appeared many times. The chain recombines TRBV7-8 with TRBJ2-7; a possible D gene is TRBD1 (5 bases). Germline V gives CDR1 SGHVS, CDR2 FQNEAQ. V shed 1 base and J shed 1 base, with 11 bases lying between them. The CDR3 is 15 residues long. The CDR3 reads CASSLVVRQSYEQYF. The CDR3 region has the DNA TGTGCCAGCAGCTTAGTTGTCCGACAGTCCTACGAGCAGTACTTC.

There are a few counts of this clonotype. The rearrangement links TRBV3-1 to TRBJ2-7, with a tentative D call TRBD2 (6 bases). From germline, CDR1 is LGHDT and CDR2 YNNKEL (reference sequence). Deletions cut 1 base from V and 3 bases from J, with 7 bases between. CDR3 size: 13 residues. CDR3 sequence reads: CASSQGGGYEQYF. CDR3 coding DNA: TGTGCCAGCAGCCAAGGGGGAGGCTACGAGCAGTACTTC.

The sample holds many counts of this clonotype. This chain links TRBV12-3 or TRBV12-4 with TRBJ2-1; D might be TRBD1 (6 bases). The V end was cut by 5 bases, the J end by 8 bases, with 10 bases between. The CDR3 extends over 12 amino acids. As DNA, the CDR3 is TGTGCCAGCAGTCCGACAGGCGATGAGCAGTTCTTC. Translated: CASSPTGDEQFF.

This clonotype showed up many times. CDR3 region: CASSSPQNTEAFF. In DNA, the CDR3 is TGTGCCAGCAGTTCACCACAAAACACTGAAGCTTTCTTT. This chain joins TRBV5-4 and TRBJ1-1; D remains ambiguous. Looked up from germline, CDR1 is SGHNT and CDR2 is YYREEE (reference sequence). This CDR3 has 13 residues. The V and J ends lost 5 bases and 2 bases respectively, with 10 bases between them.

The sample holds many counts of this clonotype. The chain has TRBV11-1 and TRBJ2-7; unclear D gene. Germline CDR1 is SGHAT and CDR2 is FQDESV (reference sequence). The CDR3 is 14 amino acids. The V and J ends lost 5 bases and 0 bases respectively, with 11 bases between them. Here the CDR3 DNA reads TGTGCCAGCAGCCCGGCAATGTTCTCCTACGAGCAGTACTTC. Protein product: CASSPAMFSYEQYF.

This clonotype was counted at least ten times. The chain couples TRBV27 to TRBJ1-2; D is unclear. CDR1 and CDR2 from the germline V gene are MNHEY and SMNVEV (reference sequence). The CDR3 covers 15 residues. Deletions cut 5 bases from V and 12 bases from J, with 25 bases between. The CDR3 sequence: CASSKFGPNQSSDTF. The CDR3 DNA reads as TGTGCCAGCAGTAAATTTGGGCCCAACCAATCTTCTGACACCTTC.

This clonotype was picked up many times. The DNA for the CDR3 is TGTGCCAGCAGTTTAGGGGACAGTTCCTACGAGCAGTACTTC. Translation gives CASSLGDSSYEQYF. The chain joins TRBV9 to TRBJ2-7; 7 bases fit TRBD1. The CDR3 is made up of 14 amino acids. The V gene's germline CDR1 is SGDLS and CDR2 YYNGEE. V dropped 5 bases and J dropped 1; count of bases not matched to a gene: 6.

This clonotype was seen only a few times. V and J are TRBV7-3 and TRBJ2-5; no reliable D call. The germline gives CDR1 SGHTA, CDR2 FQGTGA. This CDR3 contains 14 residues. V was clipped by 2 bases and J by 5 bases, with 12 bases between them. CDR3 bases: TGTGCCAGCAGCTTATTCGGTCCCTTCGAGACCCAGTACTTC. Translation: CASSLFGPFETQYF.

V usage is TRBV15 and J usage is TRBJ1-5; D unclear. Looked up from germline, CDR1 is LNHNV and CDR2 is YYDKDF (reference sequence). V was cut by 1 base and J by 0 bases, with 1 base left in between. This CDR3 is 13 amino acids long. This chain's CDR3 is CATSRGSNQPQHF. CDR3 in DNA: TGTGCCACCAGCAGAGGTAGCAATCAGCCCCAGCATTTT.

The chain is built from TRBV7-6 and TRBJ1-2; D uncertain. V lost 5 bases and J lost 4, with 5 bases in between. The CDR3 covers 11 residues. Germline loops: CDR1 SGHVS, CDR2 FNYEAQ. CDR3 loop: CASSAGYGYTF. CDR3 sequence (DNA): TGTGCCAGCAGCGCAGGCTATGGCTACACCTTC.

V is TRBV7-3 and J is TRBJ1-4; D not resolved. Germline V lookup: CDR1 SGHTA, CDR2 FQGTGA. The CDR3 totals 13 residues. Trimming took 10 bases from V and 4 from J, leaving 13 bases between them. Here the CDR3 DNA reads TGTGCCAATACACAGCTACATAATGAAAAACTGTTTTTT. Encoded protein: CANTQLHNEKLFF. The complete variable domain, with remaining parts taken from reference TRBV7-3 and TRBJ1-4, reads GAGVSQTPSNKVTEKGKYVELRCDPISGHTALYWYRQSLGQGPEFLIYFQGTGAADDSGLPNDRFFAVRPEGSVSTLKIQRTERGDSAVYLCANTQLHNEKLFFGSGTQLSVL.

The rearrangement links TRBV24-1 to TRBJ2-7; possibly TRBD1 or TRBD2 for D (5 bases each). The CDR3 is 18 residues long. V shed 3 bases and J shed 6 bases, with 26 bases lying between them. Germline-derived CDR1 and CDR2 are KGHDR and SFDVKD. CDR3 in amino acids: CATSDRGSSGATRGEQYF. For the CDR3, the DNA is TGTGCCACCAGTGATCGAGGATCGTCTGGGGCTACTAGGGGCGAGCAGTACTTC.

This clonotype was seen at least ten times. The gene calls are TRBV18 and TRBJ2-4, with TRBD2 as a possible D gene (5 bases). Trimming pared 3 bases from V and 10 bases from J, leaving 7 bases between. The CDR3 length is 11 residues. CDR1 KGHSH and CDR2 LQKENI come from the germline V gene. The CDR3 reads CASSPGLIQYF. The CDR3 DNA is TGTGCCAGCTCACCTGGACTGATTCAGTACTTC.

This clonotype showed up just a few times. The chain employs TRBV12-3 or TRBV12-4 and TRBJ1-3, with 9 positions matching TRBD1. V lost 4 bases and J lost 10; bases outside the gene matches: 11. The CDR3 is 15 amino acids. In DNA form, the CDR3 reads TGTGCCAGCAGTTCCCCCGGGACAGGGTTAACTACCATATATTTT. It encodes CASSSPGTGLTTIYF.

This clonotype showed up many times. This chain links TRBV10-3 with TRBJ2-2; D may be TRBD2 (5 bases). Trimming pared 2 bases from V and 7 bases from J, leaving 11 bases between. Germline values: CDR1 ENHRY, CDR2 SYGVKD. The CDR3 consists of 14 residues. CDR3 nucleotides: TGTGCCATCAGTGAGACTGGACTGGTCGGGGAGCTGTTTTTT. Translated, it gives CAISETGLVGELFF.